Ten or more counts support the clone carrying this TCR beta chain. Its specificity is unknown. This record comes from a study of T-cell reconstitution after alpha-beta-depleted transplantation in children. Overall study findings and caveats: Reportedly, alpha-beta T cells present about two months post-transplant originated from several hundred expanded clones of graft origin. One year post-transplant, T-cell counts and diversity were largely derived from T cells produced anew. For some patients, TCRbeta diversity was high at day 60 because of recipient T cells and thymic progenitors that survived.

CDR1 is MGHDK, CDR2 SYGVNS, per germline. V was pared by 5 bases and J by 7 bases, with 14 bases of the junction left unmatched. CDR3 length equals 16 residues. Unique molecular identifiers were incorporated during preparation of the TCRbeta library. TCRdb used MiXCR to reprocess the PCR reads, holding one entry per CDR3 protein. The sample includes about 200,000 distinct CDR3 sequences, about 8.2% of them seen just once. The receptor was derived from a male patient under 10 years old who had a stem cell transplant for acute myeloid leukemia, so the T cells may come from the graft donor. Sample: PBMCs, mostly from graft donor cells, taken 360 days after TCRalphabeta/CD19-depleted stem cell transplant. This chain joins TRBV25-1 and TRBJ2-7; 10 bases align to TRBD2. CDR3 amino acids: CASSSGLARGGPEQYF. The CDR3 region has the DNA TGTGCCAGCAGTTCGGGACTAGCGAGAGGCGGGCCGGAGCAGTACTTC.